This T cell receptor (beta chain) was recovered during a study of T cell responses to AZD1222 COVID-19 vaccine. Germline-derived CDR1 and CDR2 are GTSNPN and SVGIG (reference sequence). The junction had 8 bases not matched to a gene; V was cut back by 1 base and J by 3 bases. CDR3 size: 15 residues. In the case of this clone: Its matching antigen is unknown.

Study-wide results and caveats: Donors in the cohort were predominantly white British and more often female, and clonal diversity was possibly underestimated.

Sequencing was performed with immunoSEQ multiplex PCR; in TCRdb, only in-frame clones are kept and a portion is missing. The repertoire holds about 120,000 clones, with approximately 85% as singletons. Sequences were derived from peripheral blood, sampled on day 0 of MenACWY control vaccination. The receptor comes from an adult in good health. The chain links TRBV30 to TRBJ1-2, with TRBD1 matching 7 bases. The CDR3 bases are TGTGCCTGGAGTGGTCTAAGAACAGGGGACTATGGCTACACCTTC. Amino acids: CAWSGLRTGDYGYTF.